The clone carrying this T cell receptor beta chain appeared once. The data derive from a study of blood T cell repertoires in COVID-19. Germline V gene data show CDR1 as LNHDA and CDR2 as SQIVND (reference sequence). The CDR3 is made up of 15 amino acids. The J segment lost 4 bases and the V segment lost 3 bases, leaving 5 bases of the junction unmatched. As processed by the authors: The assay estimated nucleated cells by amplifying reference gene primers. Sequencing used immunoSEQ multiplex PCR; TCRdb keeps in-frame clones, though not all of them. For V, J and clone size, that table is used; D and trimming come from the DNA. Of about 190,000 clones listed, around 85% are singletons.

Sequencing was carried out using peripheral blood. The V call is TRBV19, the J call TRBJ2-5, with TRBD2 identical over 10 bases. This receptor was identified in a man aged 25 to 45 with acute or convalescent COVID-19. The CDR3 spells CASSIQSGGAETQYF. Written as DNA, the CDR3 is TGTGCCAGTAGTATCCAGAGCGGGGGGGCAGAGACCCAGTACTTC. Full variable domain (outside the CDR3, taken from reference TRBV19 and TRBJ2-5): DGGITQSPKYLFRKEGQNVTLSCEQNLNHDAMYWYRQDPGQGLRLIYYSQIVNDFQKGDIAEGYSVSREKKESFPLTVTSAQKNPTAFYLCASSIQSGGAETQYFGPGTRLLVL.